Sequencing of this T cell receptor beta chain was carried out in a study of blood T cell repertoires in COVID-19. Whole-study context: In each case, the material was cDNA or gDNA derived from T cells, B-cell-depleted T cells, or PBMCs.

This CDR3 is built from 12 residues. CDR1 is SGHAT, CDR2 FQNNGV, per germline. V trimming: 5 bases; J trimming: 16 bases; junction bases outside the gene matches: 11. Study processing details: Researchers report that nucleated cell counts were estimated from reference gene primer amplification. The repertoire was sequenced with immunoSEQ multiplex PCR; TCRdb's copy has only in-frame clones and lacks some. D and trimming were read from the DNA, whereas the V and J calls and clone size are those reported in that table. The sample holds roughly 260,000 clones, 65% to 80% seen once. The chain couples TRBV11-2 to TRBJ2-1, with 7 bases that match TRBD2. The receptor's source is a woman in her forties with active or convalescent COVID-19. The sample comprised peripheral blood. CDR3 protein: CASSREDKGYFF. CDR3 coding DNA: TGTGCCAGCAGCCGGGAGGACAAGGGGTACTTCTTC. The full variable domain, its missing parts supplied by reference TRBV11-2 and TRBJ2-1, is EAGVAQSPRYKIIEKRQSVAFWCNPISGHATLYWYQQILGQGPKLLIQFQNNGVVDDSQLPKDRFSAERLKGVDSTLKIQPAKLEDSAVYLCASSREDKGYFFGPGTRLTVL.